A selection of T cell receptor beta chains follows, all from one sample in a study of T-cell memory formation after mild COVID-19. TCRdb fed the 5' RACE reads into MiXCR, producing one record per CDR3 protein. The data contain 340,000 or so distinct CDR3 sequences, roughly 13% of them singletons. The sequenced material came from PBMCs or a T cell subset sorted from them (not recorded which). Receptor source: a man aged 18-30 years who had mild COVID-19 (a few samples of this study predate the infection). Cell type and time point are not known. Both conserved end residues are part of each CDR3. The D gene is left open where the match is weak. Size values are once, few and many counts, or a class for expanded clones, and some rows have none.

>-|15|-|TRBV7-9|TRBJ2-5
CASSLVLGKQETQYF
TGTGCCAGCAGCTTGGTGCTGGGGAAACAAGAGACCCAGTACTTC
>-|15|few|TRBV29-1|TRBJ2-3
CSVERRQASTDTQYF
TGCAGCGTTGAGCGGCGACAGGCTAGCACAGATACGCAGTATTTT
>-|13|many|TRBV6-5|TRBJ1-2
CASSYLGIYGYTF
TGTGCCAGCAGTTACCTAGGGATTTATGGCTACACCTTC
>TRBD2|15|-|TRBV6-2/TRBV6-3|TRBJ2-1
CASSSGGAYNNEQFF
TGTGCCAGCAGTTCCGGGGGGGCCTATAACAATGAGCAGTTCTTC
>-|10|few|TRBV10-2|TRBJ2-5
CASQGETQYF
TGCGCCTCCCAGGGAGAGACCCAGTACTTC
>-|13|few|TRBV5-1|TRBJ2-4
CASSPLARSIQYF
TGCGCCAGCAGCCCGCTAGCACGGAGCATTCAGTACTTC
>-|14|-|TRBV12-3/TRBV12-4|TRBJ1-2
CASTLGPLLAGYTF
TGTGCCAGCACCTTGGGGCCTTTGCTGGCTGGCTACACCTTC
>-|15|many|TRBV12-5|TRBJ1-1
CASGLHRDLNTEAFF
TGTGCTAGTGGTCTCCACAGGGATCTAAACACTGAAGCTTTCTTT
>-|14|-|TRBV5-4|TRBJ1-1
CASSLESEGAEAFF
TGTGCCAGCAGCTTGGAGAGTGAGGGCGCTGAAGCTTTCTTT
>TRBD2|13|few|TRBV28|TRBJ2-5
CASSSTSDETQYF
TGTGCCAGCAGTTCGACTAGCGATGAGACCCAGTACTTC
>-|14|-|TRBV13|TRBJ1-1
CASTRGRQNTEAFF
TGTGCCAGCACCCGCGGACGGCAGAACACTGAAGCTTTCTTT
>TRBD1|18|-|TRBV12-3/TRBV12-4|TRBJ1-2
CASSQPIFQGVANYGYTF
TGTGCCAGCAGTCAACCTATTTTTCAGGGGGTGGCTAACTATGGCTACACCTTC
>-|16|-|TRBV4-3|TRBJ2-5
CASSPEPPVTQETQYF
TGCGCCAGCAGCCCAGAACCCCCGGTAACCCAAGAGACCCAGTACTTC
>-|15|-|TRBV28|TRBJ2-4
CASSLVGLAKNIQYF
TGTGCCAGCAGTTTAGTCGGGTTAGCCAAAAACATTCAGTACTTC
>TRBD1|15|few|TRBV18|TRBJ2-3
CASSRGGTGTGTQYF
TGTGCCAGCTCACGTGGGGGGACAGGAACAGGCACGCAGTATTTT
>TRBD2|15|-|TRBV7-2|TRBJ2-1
CASSFGTSGFNEQFF
TGTGCCAGCAGCTTTGGGACTAGCGGGTTCAATGAGCAGTTCTTC
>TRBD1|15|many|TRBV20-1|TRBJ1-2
CSARGGGQGLGGYTF
TGCAGTGCTAGAGGGGGGGGACAGGGTTTGGGTGGCTACACCTTC
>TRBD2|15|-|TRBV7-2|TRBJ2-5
CASSLGAGAQETQYF
TGTGCCAGCAGCTTAGGAGCGGGGGCGCAAGAGACCCAGTACTTC
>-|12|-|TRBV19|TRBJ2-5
CASRTSGETQYF
TGTGCCAGCCGGACGTCCGGAGAGACCCAGTACTTC
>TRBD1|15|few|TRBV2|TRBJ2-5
CASTPKDRYQETQYF
TGTGCCAGCACCCCCAAGGACAGGTACCAAGAGACCCAGTACTTC
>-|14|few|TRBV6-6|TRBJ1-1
CASSQQGSGTEAFF
TGTGCCAGCAGCCAGCAGGGGTCCGGCACTGAAGCTTTCTTT
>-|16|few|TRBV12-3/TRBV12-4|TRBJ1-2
CASSSFRDILNYGYTF
TGTGCCAGCAGTTCTTTCCGGGACATTCTTAACTATGGCTACACCTTC
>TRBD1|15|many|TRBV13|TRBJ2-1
CASSLGQGYYNEQFF
TGTGCCAGCAGCCTTGGACAGGGCTACTACAATGAGCAGTTCTTC
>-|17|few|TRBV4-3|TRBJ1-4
CASSQDLGRGTNEKLFF
TGCGCCAGCAGCCAAGATCTAGGACGGGGAACTAATGAAAAACTGTTTTTT
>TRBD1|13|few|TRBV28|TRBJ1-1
CASSSRGLTEAFF
TGTGCCAGCAGTTCCAGGGGGCTAACTGAAGCTTTCTTT
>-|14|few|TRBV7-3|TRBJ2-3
CASSLEQPTDTQYF
TGTGCCAGCAGCTTAGAGCAGCCCACAGATACGCAGTATTTT
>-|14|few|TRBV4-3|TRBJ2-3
CASSQDLGRVTQYF
TGCGCCAGCAGCCAAGATCTGGGCAGGGTTACGCAGTATTTT
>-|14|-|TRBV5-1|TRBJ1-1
CASSGGTPNTEAFF
TGCGCCAGCAGCGGGGGGACACCTAACACTGAAGCTTTCTTT
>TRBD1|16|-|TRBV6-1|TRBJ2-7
CASSLNFLDRRYEQYF
TGTGCCAGCAGCCTAAATTTCTTGGACAGGCGCTACGAGCAGTACTTC
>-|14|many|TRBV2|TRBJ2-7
CASSVQGGTYEQYF
TGTGCCAGCAGTGTGCAGGGGGGCACCTACGAGCAGTACTTC
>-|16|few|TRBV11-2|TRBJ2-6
CASSLPGGAGANVLTF
TGTGCCAGCAGCTTACCGGGTGGGGCTGGGGCCAACGTCCTGACTTTC
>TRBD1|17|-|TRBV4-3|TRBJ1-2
CASSRTIDRGPNYGYTF
TGCGCCAGCAGCCGTACTATAGACAGGGGCCCTAACTATGGCTACACCTTC
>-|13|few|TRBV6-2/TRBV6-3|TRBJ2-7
CASSYSAEYEQYF
TGTGCCAGCAGTTACTCTGCGGAATACGAGCAGTACTTC
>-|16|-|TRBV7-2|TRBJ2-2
CASSATIRDLTGELFF
TGTGCCAGCAGCGCCACTATACGGGACCTTACCGGGGAGCTGTTTTTT
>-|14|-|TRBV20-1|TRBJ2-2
CSARRQRYTGELFF
TGCAGTGCTAGGAGACAACGGTACACCGGGGAGCTGTTTTTT
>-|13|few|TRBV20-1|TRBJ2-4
CSARVGASNIQYF
TGCAGTGCTAGAGTTGGGGCGTCCAACATTCAGTACTTC
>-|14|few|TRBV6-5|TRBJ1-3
CASKRTDSGNTIYF
TGTGCCAGCAAGAGGACAGACTCTGGAAACACCATATATTTT
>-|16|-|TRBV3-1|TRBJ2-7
CASSQGPGQGSYEQYF
TGTGCCAGCAGCCAAGGTCCGGGTCAGGGGAGCTACGAGCAGTACTTC
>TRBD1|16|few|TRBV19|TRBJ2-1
CASSLYPGTADNEQFF
TGTGCCAGTAGTCTCTACCCCGGGACAGCCGACAATGAGCAGTTCTTC
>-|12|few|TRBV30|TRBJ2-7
CAWNPGTHEQYF
TGTGCCTGGAACCCTGGGACTCACGAGCAGTACTTC
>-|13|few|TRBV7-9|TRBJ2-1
CASSLEAPLEQFF
TGTGCCAGCAGCTTAGAGGCCCCCCTTGAGCAGTTCTTC
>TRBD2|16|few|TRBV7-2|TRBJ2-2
CASSLIAGDNTGELFF
TGTGCCAGCAGCCTTATAGCGGGGGATAACACCGGGGAGCTGTTTTTT